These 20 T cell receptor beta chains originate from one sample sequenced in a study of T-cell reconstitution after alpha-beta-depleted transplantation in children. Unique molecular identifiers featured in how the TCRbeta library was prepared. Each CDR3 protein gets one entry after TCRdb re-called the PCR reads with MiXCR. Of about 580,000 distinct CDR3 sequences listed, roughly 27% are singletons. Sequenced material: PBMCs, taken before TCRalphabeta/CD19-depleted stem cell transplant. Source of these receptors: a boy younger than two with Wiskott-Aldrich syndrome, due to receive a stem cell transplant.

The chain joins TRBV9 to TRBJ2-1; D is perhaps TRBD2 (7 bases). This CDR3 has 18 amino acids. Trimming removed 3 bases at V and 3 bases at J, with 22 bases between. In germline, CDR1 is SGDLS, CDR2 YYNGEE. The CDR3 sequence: CASSEGGVSGINYNEQFF. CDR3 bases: TGTGCCAGCAGCGAGGGGGGGGTGAGCGGGATCAACTACAATGAGCAGTTCTTC. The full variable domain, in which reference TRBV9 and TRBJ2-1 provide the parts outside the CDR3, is DSGVTQTPKHLITATGQRVTLRCSPRSGDLSVYWYQQSLDQGLQFLIQYYNGEERAKGNILERFSAQQFPDLHSELNLSSLELGDSALYFCASSEGGVSGINYNEQFFGPGTRLTVL.

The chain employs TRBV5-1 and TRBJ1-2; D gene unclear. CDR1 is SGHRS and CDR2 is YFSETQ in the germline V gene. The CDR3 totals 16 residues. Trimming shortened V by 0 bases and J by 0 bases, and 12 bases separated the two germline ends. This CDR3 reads CASSLARSGANYGYTF. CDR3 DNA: TGCGCCAGCAGCTTGGCCCGCAGCGGAGCTAACTATGGCTACACCTTC.

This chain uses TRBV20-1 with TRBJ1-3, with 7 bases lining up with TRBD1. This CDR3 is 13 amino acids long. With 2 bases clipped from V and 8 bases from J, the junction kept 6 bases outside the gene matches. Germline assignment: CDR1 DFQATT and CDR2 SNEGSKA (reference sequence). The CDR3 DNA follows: TGCAGTGCTAGAAAAGGGGGCGGGTACACCATATATTTT. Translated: CSARKGGGYTIYF.

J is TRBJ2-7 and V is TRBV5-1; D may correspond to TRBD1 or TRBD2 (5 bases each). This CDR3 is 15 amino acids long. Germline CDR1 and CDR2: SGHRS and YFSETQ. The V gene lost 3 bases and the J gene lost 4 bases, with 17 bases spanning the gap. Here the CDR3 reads CASSWGFRDAYEQYF. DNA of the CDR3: TGCGCCAGCAGCTGGGGTTTCCGGGACGCGTACGAGCAGTACTTC. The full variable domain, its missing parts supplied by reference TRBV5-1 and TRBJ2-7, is KAGVTQTPRYLIKTRGQQVTLSCSPISGHRSVSWYQQTPGQGLQFLFEYFSETQRNKGNFPGRFSGRQFSNSRSEMNVSTLELGDSALYLCASSWGFRDAYEQYFGPGTRLTVT.

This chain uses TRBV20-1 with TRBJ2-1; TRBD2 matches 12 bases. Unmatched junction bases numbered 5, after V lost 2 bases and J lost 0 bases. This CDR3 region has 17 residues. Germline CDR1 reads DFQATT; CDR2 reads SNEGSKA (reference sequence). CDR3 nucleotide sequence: TGCAGTGCTAGAATACTAGCGGGGGGAAGCTCCTACAATGAGCAGTTCTTC. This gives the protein CSARILAGGSSYNEQFF.

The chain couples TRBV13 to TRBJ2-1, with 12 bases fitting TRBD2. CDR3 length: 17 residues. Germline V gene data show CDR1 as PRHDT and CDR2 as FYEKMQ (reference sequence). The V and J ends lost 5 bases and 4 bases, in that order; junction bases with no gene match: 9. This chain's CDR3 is CASSLPTSGSPYNEQFF. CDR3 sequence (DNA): TGTGCCAGCAGCCTTCCGACTAGCGGGAGCCCTTACAATGAGCAGTTCTTC.

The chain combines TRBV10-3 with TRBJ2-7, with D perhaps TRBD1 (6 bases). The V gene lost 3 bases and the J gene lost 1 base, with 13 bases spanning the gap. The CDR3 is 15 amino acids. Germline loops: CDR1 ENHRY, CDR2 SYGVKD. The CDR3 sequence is CAISDAARGSYEQYF. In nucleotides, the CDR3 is TGTGCCATCAGTGACGCGGCCAGGGGATCCTACGAGCAGTACTTC.

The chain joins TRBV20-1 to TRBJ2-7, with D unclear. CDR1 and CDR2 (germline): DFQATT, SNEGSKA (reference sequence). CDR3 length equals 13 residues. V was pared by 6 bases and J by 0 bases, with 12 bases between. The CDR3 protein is CSARLTSSYEQYF. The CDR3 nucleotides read TGCAGTGCCCGTCTAACAAGCTCCTACGAGCAGTACTTC.

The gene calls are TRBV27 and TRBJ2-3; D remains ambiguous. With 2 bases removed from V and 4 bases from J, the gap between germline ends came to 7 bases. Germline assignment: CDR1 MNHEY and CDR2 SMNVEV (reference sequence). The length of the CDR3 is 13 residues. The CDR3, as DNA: TGTGCCAGCAGTTTAATTTGGGCAGATACGCAGTATTTT. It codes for CASSLIWADTQYF.

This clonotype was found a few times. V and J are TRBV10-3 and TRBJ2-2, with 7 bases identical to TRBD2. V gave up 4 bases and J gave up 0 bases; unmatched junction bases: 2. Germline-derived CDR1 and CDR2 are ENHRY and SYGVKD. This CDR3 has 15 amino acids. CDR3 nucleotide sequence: TGTGCCATCAGTGTCAGCGGGGCGAACACCGGGGAGCTGTTTTTT. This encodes CAISVSGANTGELFF.

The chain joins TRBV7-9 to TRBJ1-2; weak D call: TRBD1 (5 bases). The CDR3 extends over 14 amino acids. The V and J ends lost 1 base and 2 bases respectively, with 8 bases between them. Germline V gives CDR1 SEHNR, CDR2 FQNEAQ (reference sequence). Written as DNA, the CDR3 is TGTGCCAGCAGCTTAGGAAGACAGAACTATGGCTACACCTTC. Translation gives CASSLGRQNYGYTF.

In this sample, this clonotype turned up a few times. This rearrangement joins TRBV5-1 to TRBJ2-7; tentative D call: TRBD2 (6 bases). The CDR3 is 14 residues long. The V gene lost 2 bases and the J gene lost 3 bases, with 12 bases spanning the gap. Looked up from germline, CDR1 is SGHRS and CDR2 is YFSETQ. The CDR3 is CASSFGGSVYEQYF. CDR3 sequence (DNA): TGCGCCAGCAGCTTTGGGGGGTCGGTCTACGAGCAGTACTTC.

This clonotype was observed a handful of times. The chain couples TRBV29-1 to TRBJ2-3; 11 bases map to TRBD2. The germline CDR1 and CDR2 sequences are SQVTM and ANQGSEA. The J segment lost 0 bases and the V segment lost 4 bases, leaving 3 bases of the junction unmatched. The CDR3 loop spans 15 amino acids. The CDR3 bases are TGCAGCGTTGTGGGACTAGCGGCTAGCACAGATACGCAGTATTTT. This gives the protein CSVVGLAASTDTQYF.

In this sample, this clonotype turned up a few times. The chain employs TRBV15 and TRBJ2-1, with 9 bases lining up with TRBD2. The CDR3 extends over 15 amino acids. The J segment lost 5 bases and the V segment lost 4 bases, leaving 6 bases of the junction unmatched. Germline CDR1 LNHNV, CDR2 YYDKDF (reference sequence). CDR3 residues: CATSTAGGVDNEQFF. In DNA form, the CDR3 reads TGTGCCACCAGCACAGCGGGAGGCGTCGACAATGAGCAGTTCTTC.

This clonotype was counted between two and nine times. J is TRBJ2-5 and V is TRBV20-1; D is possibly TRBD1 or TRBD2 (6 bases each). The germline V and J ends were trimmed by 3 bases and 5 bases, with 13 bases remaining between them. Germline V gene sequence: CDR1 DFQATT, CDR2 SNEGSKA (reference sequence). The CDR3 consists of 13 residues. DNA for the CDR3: TGCAGTGCTAGCAGGGAAGGGGGGGAGACCCAGTACTTC. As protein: CSASREGGETQYF.

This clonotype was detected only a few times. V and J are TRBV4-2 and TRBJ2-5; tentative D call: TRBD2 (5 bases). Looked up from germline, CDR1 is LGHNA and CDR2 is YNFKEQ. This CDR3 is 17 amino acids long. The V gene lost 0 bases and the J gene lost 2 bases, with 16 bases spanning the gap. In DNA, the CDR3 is TGTGCCAGCAGCCAAGATTTGAGGGCCCAACAGCAAGAGACCCAGTACTTC. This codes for CASSQDLRAQQQETQYF.

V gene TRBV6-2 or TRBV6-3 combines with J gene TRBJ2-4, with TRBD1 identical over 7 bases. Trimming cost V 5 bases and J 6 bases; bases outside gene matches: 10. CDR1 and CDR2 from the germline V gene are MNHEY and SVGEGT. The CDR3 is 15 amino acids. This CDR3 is CASSASGGSGNIQYF. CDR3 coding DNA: TGTGCCAGCAGTGCCTCAGGGGGATCTGGAAACATTCAGTACTTC.

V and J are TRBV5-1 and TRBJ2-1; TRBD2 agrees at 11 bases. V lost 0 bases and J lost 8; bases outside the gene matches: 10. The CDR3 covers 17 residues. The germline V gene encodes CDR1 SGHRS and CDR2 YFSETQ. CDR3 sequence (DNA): TGCGCCAGCAGCTTGGGCCTAGCGGGAGGACTTAGGCATGAGCAGTTCTTC. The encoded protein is CASSLGLAGGLRHEQFF.

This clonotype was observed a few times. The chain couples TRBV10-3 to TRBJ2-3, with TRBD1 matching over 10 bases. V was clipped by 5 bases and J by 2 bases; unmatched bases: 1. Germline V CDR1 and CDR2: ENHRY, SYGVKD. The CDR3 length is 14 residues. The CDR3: CAISRQGATDTQYF. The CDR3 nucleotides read TGTGCCATCAGTAGACAGGGGGCCACAGATACGCAGTATTTT.

The chain's CDR3 is CASSRIAGFNNEQFF. The CDR3 DNA sequence: TGTGCCAGCAGCCGTATAGCGGGATTTAACAATGAGCAGTTCTTC. V usage is TRBV5-5 and J usage is TRBJ2-1, with 8 bases that match TRBD2. V lost 4 bases, J lost 5 bases, and 8 bases stayed unmatched. The CDR3 sequence is 15 residues long. Germline CDR1 SGHKS, CDR2 YYEKEE (reference sequence).